The source of this T cell receptor (beta chain) is a study of beta chain features in type 1 diabetes. The authors reverse transcribed all of the isolated RNA, so sequencing captured expressed TCRB transcripts. Sequencing used immunoSEQ multiplex PCR; TCRdb keeps in-frame clones, though not all of them. Of about 400,000 clones detected, roughly 13% appear once; the ten largest clones hold under 0.02%. Cell sorting via CD45RO/CCR7/CD25/CD127/CD95/CD27 was performed to obtain CD4+ naive, central memory, regulatory and stem cell-like memory cells. Comment on this clone: Its antigen is still unknown.

Study findings and constraints: The study found moderately but significantly shorter TCRB CDR3s in all four CD4+ subsets of Type 1 diabetes patients. cDNA-based sequencing might over-represent cells highly expressing TCR.

V dropped 1 base and J dropped 0 bases, with 11 bases sitting between them. The CDR3 is 15 amino acids. CDR1 is SGDLS, CDR2 YYNGEE, per germline. The chain employs TRBV9 and TRBJ2-7; D is unclear. The receptor was isolated from a man aged 18 to 29 in good health. Sample: naive CD4+ T cells from blood. The CDR3 nucleotides are TGTGCCAGCAGCGTATCTTGGGCCCCCTCCTACGAGCAGTACTTC. As protein: CASSVSWAPSYEQYF.